This TCR beta chain was observed in a study of blood T cell repertoires in COVID-19. Overall study: The samples span acute and convalescent COVID-19 from the United States, Italy and Spain. Sample material is recorded as cDNA or gDNA derived from T cells, B-cell-depleted T cells, or PBMCs.

The CDR3 is 18 amino acids. Per the original data handling: Estimation of nucleated cell counts was performed using reference gene primer amplification. Sequenced by immunoSEQ multiplex PCR; TCRdb stores in-frame clones only, minus some. For V, J and clone size, that table is used; D and trimming come from the DNA. In the table there are about 68,000 clones, roughly 90% of which are singletons. Sequencing was performed on peripheral blood. The TCR was taken from a middle-aged man with COVID-19, enrolled during active disease. V gene TRBV1 combines with J gene TRBJ1-2; TRBD1, the table's D call, was not compared with the DNA. TRBV1 is a known pseudogene. The CDR3 nucleotides are TGCACCAGCAGCCAATCGTCCGGGACAGCATCCGTGTGGCCTGGCTACACCTTC. Translating it yields CTSSQSSGTASVWPGYTF.